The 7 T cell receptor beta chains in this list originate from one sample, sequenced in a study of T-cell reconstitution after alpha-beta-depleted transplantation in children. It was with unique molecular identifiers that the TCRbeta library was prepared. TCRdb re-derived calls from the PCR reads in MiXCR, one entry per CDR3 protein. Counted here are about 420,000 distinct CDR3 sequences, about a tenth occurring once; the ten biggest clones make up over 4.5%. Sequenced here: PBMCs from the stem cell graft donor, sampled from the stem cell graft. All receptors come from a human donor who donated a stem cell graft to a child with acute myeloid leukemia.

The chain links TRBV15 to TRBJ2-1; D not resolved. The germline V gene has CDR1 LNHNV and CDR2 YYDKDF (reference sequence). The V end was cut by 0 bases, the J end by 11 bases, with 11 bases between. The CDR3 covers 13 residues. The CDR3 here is CATSREDGPKQFF. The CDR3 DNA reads TGTGCCACCAGCAGAGAAGACGGCCCCAAGCAGTTCTTC.

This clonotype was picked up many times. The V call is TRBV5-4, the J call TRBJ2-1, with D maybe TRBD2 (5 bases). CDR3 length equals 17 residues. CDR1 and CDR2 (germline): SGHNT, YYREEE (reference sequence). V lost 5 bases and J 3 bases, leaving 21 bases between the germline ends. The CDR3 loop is CASSFTDYTSNYNEQFF. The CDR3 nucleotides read TGTGCCAGCAGTTTCACTGACTACACCTCCAACTACAATGAGCAGTTCTTC.

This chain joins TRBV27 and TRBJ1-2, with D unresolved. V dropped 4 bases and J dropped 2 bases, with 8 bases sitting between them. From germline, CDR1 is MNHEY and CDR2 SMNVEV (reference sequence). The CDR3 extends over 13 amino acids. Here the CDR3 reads CASSSRPNYGYTF. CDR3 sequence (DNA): TGTGCCAGCAGTTCCCGCCCGAACTATGGCTACACCTTC.

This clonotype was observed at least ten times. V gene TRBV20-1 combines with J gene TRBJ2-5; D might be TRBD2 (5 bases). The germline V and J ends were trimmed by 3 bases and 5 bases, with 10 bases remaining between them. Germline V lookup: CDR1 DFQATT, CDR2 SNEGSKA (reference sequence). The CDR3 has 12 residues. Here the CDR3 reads CSASSRGETQYF. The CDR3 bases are TGCAGTGCTAGTTCTAGAGGGGAGACCCAGTACTTC.

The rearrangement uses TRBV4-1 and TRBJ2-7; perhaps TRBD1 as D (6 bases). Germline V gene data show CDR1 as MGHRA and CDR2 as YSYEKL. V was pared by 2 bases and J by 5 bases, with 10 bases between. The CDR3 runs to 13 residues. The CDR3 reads CASSQLQGDEQYF. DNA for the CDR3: TGCGCCAGCAGCCAACTACAGGGTGACGAGCAGTACTTC.

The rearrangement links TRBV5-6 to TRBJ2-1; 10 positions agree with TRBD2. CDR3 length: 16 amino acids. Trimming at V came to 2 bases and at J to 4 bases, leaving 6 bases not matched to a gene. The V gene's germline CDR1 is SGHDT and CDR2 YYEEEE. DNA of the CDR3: TGTGCCAGCAGCTTACTAGCGGGGCCGAAATACAATGAGCAGTTCTTC. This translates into CASSLLAGPKYNEQFF.

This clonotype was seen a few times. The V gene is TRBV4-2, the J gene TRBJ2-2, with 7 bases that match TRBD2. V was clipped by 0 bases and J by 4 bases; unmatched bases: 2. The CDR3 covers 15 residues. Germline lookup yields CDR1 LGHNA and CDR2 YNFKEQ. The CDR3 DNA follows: TGTGCCAGCAGCCAAGATGGCGGGGGCACCGGGGAGCTGTTTTTT. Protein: CASSQDGGGTGELFF.